This T cell receptor (beta chain) stems from a study of T-cell memory formation after mild COVID-19. CDR1 and CDR2 from the germline V gene are SEHNR and FQNEAQ (reference sequence). The CDR3 spans 13 residues. V dropped 1 base and J dropped 4 bases, with 8 bases sitting between them. A single record per CDR3 protein comes from TCRdb applying MiXCR to the 5' RACE reads. The sample consists of about 430,000 distinct CDR3 sequences, 18% of them appearing once. This clonotype was observed a few times. The target antigen is unknown. Study results and limitations: Largely, contracting CD4+ clones fell within CM and EM, and contracting CD8+ clones within EMRA.

The V and J genes are TRBV7-9 and TRBJ2-7; D possibly matches TRBD1 or TRBD2 (5 bases each). The sequence was obtained from a man younger than 35 who had mild COVID-19 (a few samples of this study predate the infection). Cell type and time point are not known. Material for sequencing was PBMCs or a T cell subset sorted from them (not recorded which). CDR3 loop: CASSLDRRYEQYF. The CDR3 region has the DNA TGTGCCAGCAGCTTAGACAGGAGGTACGAGCAGTACTTC.